A single TCR beta chain is shown here with its context. These data belong to a study of blood T cell repertoires in COVID-19. Study overall: Spain, Italy and the United States supplied samples that represented acute and convalescent COVID-19. Sources were T cells, B-cell-depleted T cells, or PBMCs; the material itself was cDNA or gDNA.

The CDR3 loop spans 17 amino acids. Germline loops: CDR1 MRHNA, CDR2 SNTAGT. The V end was cut by 9 bases, the J end by 0 bases, with 23 bases between. Original analysis: The assay estimated nucleated cells by amplifying reference gene primers. Produced via immunoSEQ multiplex PCR; TCRdb's table is partial and in-frame only. The V and J calls and the clone size are those of that table, but D and trimming were determined from the DNA. The data contain 15,000 to 17,000 clones, more than 85% of them singletons. The sequence derives from a man aged 60 to 75 with acute or convalescent COVID-19. Sample: peripheral blood. The chain carries TRBV6-4 and TRBJ1-2; tentative D call: TRBD1 (6 bases). The CDR3 nucleotides read TGTGCCAGGATACCAACCAATTGGGACATAGCTAACTATGGCTACACCTTC. Translated, it gives CARIPTNWDIANYGYTF.